This entry lists 28 T cell receptor beta chains sequenced from one sample in a study of identifying expanded T cells in peripheral blood. Repertoires were generated with immunoSEQ multiplex PCR, while TCRdb's copy carries only in-frame clones and drops some. Among about 130,000 clones listed, 86% were seen once. Sequenced sample: blood. All receptors come from a person aged 18 to 69 in good health.

The chain has TRBV2 and TRBJ2-7; 9 nucleotides match TRBD1. Germline assignment: CDR1 SNHLY and CDR2 FYNNEI. The CDR3 spans 15 residues. Trimming removed 6 bases from V and 3 bases from J; junction bases left unmatched: 9. The CDR3 region has the DNA TGTGCCAGCAGCCTACGGGACAGGGAGGACTACGAGCAGTACTTC. It yields the protein CASSLRDREDYEQYF.

The chain employs TRBV30 and TRBJ2-5; D might be TRBD1 (7 bases). CDR3 length: 14 residues. Germline V gene lookup returns CDR1 GTSNPN and CDR2 SVGIG (reference sequence). The V end lost 3 bases, the J end lost 2 bases, and 13 bases lay between the germline ends. This CDR3 reads CAWRRQGGQETQYF. The CDR3 region has the DNA TGTGCCTGGAGGCGACAGGGAGGTCAAGAGACCCAGTACTTC.

V is TRBV14 and J is TRBJ1-2; D not certain. The CDR3 loop spans 13 amino acids. Trimming stripped 1 base from V and 4 bases from J, with 7 bases between. Germline CDR1 reads SGHDN; CDR2 reads FVKESK. The CDR3 is CASSQGAAYGYTF. The DNA for the CDR3 is TGTGCCAGCAGCCAAGGGGCAGCCTATGGCTACACCTTC.

The V and J genes are TRBV5-4 and TRBJ2-2; the D is unclear. Germline V lookup: CDR1 SGHNT, CDR2 YYREEE (reference sequence). Trimming removed 0 bases from V and 6 bases from J, with 12 bases in between. The length of the CDR3 is 15 residues. CDR3 DNA sequence: TGTGCCAGCAGCTTGGGAGATAGGGCTGCCGGGGAGCTGTTTTTT. Protein sequence: CASSLGDRAAGELFF.

V is TRBV5-1 and J is TRBJ1-3, with unresolved D. Trimming removed 4 bases at V and 8 bases at J, with 13 bases between. There are 13 residues in the CDR3. CDR1 and CDR2 from the germline V gene are SGHRS and YFSETQ. The CDR3 DNA reads TGCGCCAGCAGCACGGAACCCCCTTACACCATATATTTT. Protein product: CASSTEPPYTIYF.

This chain uses TRBV5-6 with TRBJ1-6; 7 nucleotides align to TRBD1. This CDR3 comprises 17 residues. After removal of 2 bases from V and 2 bases from J, the junction contained 7 bases not matched to a gene. CDR1 is SGHDT, CDR2 YYEEEE, per germline. In DNA form, the CDR3 reads TGTGCCAGCAGCTTTGGGGCAGGGGGGGCCTATAATTCACCCCTCCACTTT. Translating it yields CASSFGAGGAYNSPLHF.

This chain joins TRBV5-5 and TRBJ2-3; 10 nucleotides match TRBD2. This CDR3 spans 15 amino acids. The germline V gene has CDR1 SGHKS and CDR2 YYEKEE (reference sequence). Trimming removed 0 bases from V and 8 bases from J; junction bases left unmatched: 6. The CDR3 loop is CASSLASGRAGTQYF. The DNA of the CDR3 is TGTGCCAGCAGCTTGGCCAGCGGGAGGGCCGGTACGCAGTATTTT.

The count of this clone is one. The V and J genes are TRBV9 and TRBJ1-2; 9 bases agree with TRBD1. Germline trimming cut 5 bases from V and 8 bases from J; bases unmatched to any gene: 13. From germline, CDR1 is SGDLS and CDR2 YYNGEE. The CDR3 extends over 15 amino acids. The CDR3 reads CASSTGTGITRGYTF. The CDR3 DNA is TGTGCCAGCAGTACCGGGACAGGGATTACGAGGGGCTACACCTTC. The variable domain in full, completed from reference TRBV9 and TRBJ1-2, reads DSGVTQTPKHLITATGQRVTLRCSPRSGDLSVYWYQQSLDQGLQFLIQYYNGEERAKGNILERFSAQQFPDLHSELNLSSLELGDSALYFCASSTGTGITRGYTFGSGTRLTVV.

The chain couples TRBV10-3 to TRBJ1-2; 8 positions agree with TRBD1. CDR3 size: 16 residues. Per the germline V gene, CDR1 is ENHRY and CDR2 is SYGVKD. Trimming cost V 0 bases and J 2 bases; bases outside gene matches: 5. This CDR3 is CAISESTGGKNYGYTF. CDR3 coding DNA: TGTGCCATCAGTGAGTCAACAGGGGGAAAGAACTATGGCTACACCTTC.

The V call is TRBV28, the J call TRBJ2-2, with TRBD2 matching 9 bases. This CDR3 is built from 17 residues. V was clipped by 8 bases and J by 2 bases; unmatched bases: 12. In germline, CDR1 is MDHEN, CDR2 SYDVKM. CDR3 sequence: CASRKPGLAPNTGELFF. The CDR3 DNA follows: TGTGCCAGCCGAAAGCCAGGACTAGCGCCAAACACCGGGGAGCTGTTTTTT.

V usage is TRBV7-9 and J usage is TRBJ2-3, with 7 bases aligning to TRBD2. V shed 7 bases and J 7 bases; nucleotides not matched to a gene: 11. CDR1 is SEHNR, CDR2 FQNEAQ, per germline (reference sequence). CDR3 length equals 14 residues. In DNA form, the CDR3 reads TGTGCCAGCACCAAAACGGGGGGTTCACATACGCAGTATTTT. This translates into CASTKTGGSHTQYF. The variable domain in full, completed from reference TRBV7-9 and TRBJ2-3, reads DTGVSQNPRHKITKRGQNVTFRCDPISEHNRLYWYRQTLGQGPEFLTYFQNEAQLEKSRLLSDRFSAERPKGSFSTLEIQRTEQGDSAMYLCASTKTGGSHTQYFGPGTRLTVL.

This chain uses TRBV6-1 with TRBJ2-5, with D perhaps TRBD1 or TRBD2 (5 bases each). CDR1 is MNHNS, CDR2 SASEGT, per germline. The length of the CDR3 is 14 residues. Trimming took 7 bases from V and 3 from J, leaving 15 bases between them. The CDR3 loop reads CASTWTGAKETQYF. CDR3 DNA: TGTGCCAGCACCTGGACCGGGGCCAAAGAGACCCAGTACTTC.

This chain uses TRBV4-2 with TRBJ1-6, with TRBD1 matching 9 bases. The CDR3 consists of 18 residues. V dropped 4 bases and J dropped 0; count of bases not matched to a gene: 7. Germline loops: CDR1 LGHNA, CDR2 YNFKEQ. CDR3 nucleotides: TGTGCCAGCAGCCGGGACAGGGTAACATCCTCCTATAATTCACCCCTCCACTTT. It translates to CASSRDRVTSSYNSPLHF.

CDR3 residues: CASSLVEDTQYF. The CDR3 coding sequence is TGTGCCAGCAGCTTAGTGGAGGATACGCAGTATTTT. The V call is TRBV7-6, the J call TRBJ2-3; D gene uncertain. Trimming pared 1 base from V and 6 bases from J, leaving 5 bases between. This CDR3 contains 12 residues. The V gene's germline CDR1 is SGHVS and CDR2 FNYEAQ.

This chain links TRBV9 with TRBJ2-1; D gene uncertain. V was clipped by 4 bases and J by 8 bases, with 19 bases between them. Germline assignment: CDR1 SGDLS and CDR2 YYNGEE. This CDR3 has 15 amino acids. CDR3: CASSTAGPKIHEQFF. CDR3 in DNA: TGTGCCAGCAGCACCGCCGGGCCCAAGATCCATGAGCAGTTCTTC.

The chain recombines TRBV6-6 with TRBJ2-7; TRBD2 might be the D (5 bases). Trimming took off 2 bases at V and 2 bases at J, with 10 bases between the two ends. CDR3 length: 14 amino acids. CDR1 is MNHNY, CDR2 SVGAGI, per germline (reference sequence). The DNA of the CDR3 is TGTGCCAGCAGTTACGGCGGGCCCCCCTACGAGCAGTACTTC. This codes for CASSYGGPPYEQYF.

V and J are TRBV18 and TRBJ1-5; the D gene is possibly TRBD1 (5 bases). The germline V and J ends were trimmed by 3 bases and 3 bases, with 12 bases remaining between them. Germline CDR1 KGHSH, CDR2 LQKENI. CDR3 length: 15 amino acids. This CDR3 reads CASSPSGLDNQPQHF. The CDR3 bases are TGTGCCAGCTCACCGTCGGGACTCGACAATCAGCCCCAGCATTTT.

This chain connects TRBV2 to TRBJ2-2, with 8 nucleotides matching TRBD2. The ends lost 6 bases at V and 3 bases at J; junction bases unmatched: 6. There are 15 residues in the CDR3. Looked up from germline, CDR1 is SNHLY and CDR2 is FYNNEI. The CDR3 spells CASRESGRDTGELFF. CDR3 coding DNA: TGTGCCAGCAGAGAAAGCGGGAGAGACACCGGGGAGCTGTTTTTT. Based on the CDR3 plus reference TRBV2 and TRBJ2-2, the full variable domain is EPEVTQTPSHQVTQMGQEVILRCVPISNHLYFYWYRQILGQKVEFLVSFYNNEISEKSEIFDDQFSVERPDGSNFTLKIRSTKLEDSAMYFCASRESGRDTGELFFGEGSRLTVL.

The chain is built from TRBV5-4 and TRBJ2-7; D might be TRBD1 (5 bases). CDR1 and CDR2 (germline): SGHNT, YYREEE (reference sequence). V was pared by 0 bases and J by 3 bases, with 19 bases between. CDR3 length equals 17 residues. CDR3 amino acids: CASSLATGGRSVYEQYF. The CDR3 bases are TGTGCCAGCAGCTTGGCCACAGGCGGCAGGAGCGTCTACGAGCAGTACTTC. The full variable domain, its missing parts supplied by reference TRBV5-4 and TRBJ2-7, is ETGVTQSPTHLIKTRGQQVTLRCSSQSGHNTVSWYQQALGQGPQFIFQYYREEENGRGNFPPRFSGLQFPNYSSELNVNALELDDSALYLCASSLATGGRSVYEQYFGPGTRLTVT.

The chain has TRBV7-9 and TRBJ2-7; D is unclear. V lost 6 bases and J lost 0, with 24 bases in between. The CDR3 extends over 18 amino acids. Per the germline V gene, CDR1 is SEHNR and CDR2 is FQNEAQ (reference sequence). This CDR3 is CASSQDDGRTKSSYEQYF. The CDR3 DNA reads TGTGCCAGCAGTCAGGACGACGGACGGACGAAAAGCTCCTACGAGCAGTACTTC.

The chain links TRBV2 to TRBJ1-3; TRBD1 might be the D (6 bases). This CDR3 has 15 residues. The V and J ends lost 6 bases and 2 bases respectively, with 14 bases between them. The germline gives CDR1 SNHLY, CDR2 FYNNEI. CDR3 protein: CASSGRGLAGNTIYF. CDR3 DNA: TGTGCCAGCAGCGGGAGGGGGTTGGCTGGAAACACCATATATTTT.

The gene calls are TRBV19 and TRBJ2-2; no clear D gene. Trimming removed 3 bases at V and 2 bases at J, with 10 bases between. Germline assignment: CDR1 LNHDA and CDR2 SQIVND (reference sequence). The length of the CDR3 is 15 residues. The chain's CDR3 is CASSIVTDNTGELFF. The CDR3, as DNA: TGTGCCAGTAGTATCGTCACAGATAACACCGGGGAGCTGTTTTTT.

The rearrangement uses TRBV18 and TRBJ2-7; 11 bases line up with TRBD1. Germline V lookup: CDR1 KGHSH, CDR2 LQKENI. The CDR3 is 14 residues long. Germline trimming cut 3 bases from V and 6 bases from J; bases unmatched to any gene: 4. The CDR3: CASSPGTGGIEQYF. The CDR3 DNA reads as TGTGCCAGCTCACCCGGGACAGGGGGGATCGAGCAGTACTTC.

This chain connects TRBV6-5 to TRBJ2-1, with TRBD2 matching 8 bases. Germline V gene sequence: CDR1 MNHEY, CDR2 SVGAGI. This CDR3 region has 14 residues. With V trimmed by 2 bases and J by 8 bases, 5 bases remained unmatched. This CDR3 reads CASSYRRGVDEQFF. Here the CDR3 DNA reads TGTGCCAGCAGTTACCGGCGGGGGGTTGATGAGCAGTTCTTC.

The chain uses TRBV15 and TRBJ2-2; 8 bases are a match to TRBD2. Trimming took 4 bases from V and 6 from J; bases not matched to a gene: 13. Germline CDR1 is LNHNV and CDR2 is YYDKDF (reference sequence). The CDR3 sequence is 17 residues long. This CDR3 is CATSTQRLASVPGELFF. The CDR3 DNA reads TGTGCCACCAGCACACAGAGACTAGCGTCCGTCCCCGGGGAGCTGTTTTTT.

The chain is built from TRBV7-2 and TRBJ2-1; no definite D call. This CDR3 has 12 residues. V shed 7 bases and J shed 7 bases, with 11 bases lying between them. Germline CDR1 reads SGHTA; CDR2 reads FQGNSA. DNA of the CDR3: TGTGCCAGCACCTTCCCTTCTAATGAGCAGTTCTTC. Its translation is CASTFPSNEQFF.

The J gene is TRBJ2-7, the V gene TRBV6-1, with TRBD1 matching 8 bases. V lost 2 bases, J lost 2 bases, and 2 bases stayed unmatched. The germline V gene has CDR1 MNHNS and CDR2 SASEGT. This CDR3 is built from 14 residues. The CDR3 coding sequence is TGTGCCAGCAGTGAACAGGGGGCAGCCTACGAGCAGTACTTC. The encoded protein is CASSEQGAAYEQYF.

The V call is TRBV6-5, the J call TRBJ1-4; no definite D call. V lost 0 bases and J lost 5, with 10 bases in between. The CDR3 has 15 amino acids. Germline V gene data show CDR1 as MNHEY and CDR2 as SVGAGI. For the CDR3, the DNA is TGTGCCAGCAGTTACTCGAGTTTTGGAAATGAAAAACTGTTTTTT. Its protein is CASSYSSFGNEKLFF.